This entry concerns a single TCR beta chain. V was trimmed by 4 bases and J by 8 bases, leaving 18 bases between them. Germline V gene sequence: CDR1 MNHEY, CDR2 SVGEGT. The CDR3 spans 14 residues. What was amplified from RNA transcripts were TCR beta CDR3 regions. First-round RT-PCR targeting the TCR CDR3 was performed with the HTBI primer set. TCRdb processed the multiplex PCR reads anew with MiXCR; each CDR3 protein has one entry. The profile shows a few hundred thousand distinct CDR3 sequences, less than 25% of them singletons. The data stem from a study of T cells in Graves' hyperthyroidism and ophthalmopathy. As for the study in general: Staff took peripheral blood when the initial diagnosis was made, before any treatment began.

Sequences were obtained from blood. This TCR was recovered from a woman aged 70-85 years with Graves' ophthalmopathy. The chain uses TRBV6-2 or TRBV6-3 and TRBJ2-7; the D gene is possibly TRBD1 (6 bases). The CDR3 nucleotides read TGTGCCAGCAGTTCCGGAACTCCGGGACATAAGCAGTACTTC. This gives the protein CASSSGTPGHKQYF.